The 13 T cell receptor beta chains in this list originate from one sample, sequenced in a study of chemoradiotherapy in HPV16-positive cancers. Sequencing was performed with immunoSEQ multiplex PCR; in TCRdb, only in-frame clones are kept and a portion is missing. The sample records under 7,500 clones, under 85% being singletons. Sequences were derived from tumor tissue, sampled from a patient who underwent chemoradiotherapy. These receptor sequences come from a human donor with HPV-associated anogenital cancer.

This chain joins TRBV7-3 and TRBJ2-5; tentatively, D is TRBD1 (5 bases). The V end lost 5 bases, the J end lost 0 bases, and 10 bases lay between the germline ends. Germline V lookup: CDR1 SGHTA, CDR2 FQGTGA. The CDR3 consists of 14 residues. The CDR3 DNA reads TGTGCCAGCAGCCGTTCAGGGAACCAAGAGACCCAGTACTTC. Its protein is CASSRSGNQETQYF. The whole variable domain, remainder taken from reference TRBV7-3 and TRBJ2-5, is GAGVSQTPSNKVTEKGKYVELRCDPISGHTALYWYRQSLGQGPEFLIYFQGTGAADDSGLPNDRFFAVRPEGSVSTLKIQRTERGDSAVYLCASSRSGNQETQYFGPGTRLLVL.

The rearrangement joins TRBV10-3 to TRBJ1-3, with D perhaps TRBD1 (6 bases). Per the germline V gene, CDR1 is ENHRY and CDR2 is SYGVKD. Trimming shortened V by 6 bases and J by 2 bases, and 14 bases separated the two germline ends. This CDR3 has 15 amino acids. Here the CDR3 reads CAISIQGEAGNTIYF. In DNA form, the CDR3 reads TGTGCCATCAGCATACAGGGTGAAGCTGGAAACACCATATATTTT.

A single count supports this clone. The chain joins TRBV6-4 to TRBJ1-5; D remains unclear. Germline lookup yields CDR1 MRHNA and CDR2 SNTAGT. V dropped 5 bases and J dropped 5 bases, with 13 bases sitting between them. CDR3 size: 14 residues. CDR3 nucleotides: TGTGCCAGCAGTCCTAATATTGAGGATCAGCCCCAGCATTTT. Protein: CASSPNIEDQPQHF.

This clone showed up just a few times. The rearrangement uses TRBV6-1 and TRBJ1-6, with TRBD1 matching 7 bases. Trimming removed 4 bases from V and 9 bases from J; junction bases left unmatched: 12. There are 16 residues in the CDR3. Germline loops: CDR1 MNHNS, CDR2 SASEGT. In DNA, the CDR3 is TGTGCCAGCAGTGCTCAGGGGGGCCTTAATGTTTCACCCCTCCACTTT. It specifies CASSAQGGLNVSPLHF.

The V and J genes are TRBV7-2 and TRBJ2-5; D possibly corresponds to TRBD1 (6 bases). V lost 0 bases and J lost 2, with 13 bases in between. The germline gives CDR1 SGHTA, CDR2 FQGNSA. The CDR3 covers 16 residues. The CDR3 reads CASSLAPGHQQETQYF. The CDR3 DNA sequence: TGTGCCAGCAGCTTAGCCCCGGGACACCAACAAGAGACCCAGTACTTC.

The chain combines TRBV5-1 with TRBJ2-1; 9 bases align to TRBD1. The CDR3 is 17 amino acids. Germline values: CDR1 SGHRS, CDR2 YFSETQ. Unmatched junction bases numbered 8, after V lost 4 bases and J lost 0 bases. The CDR3 nucleotides are TGCGCCAGCAGCCTAGGACAGGGGTCGAGCTCCTACAATGAGCAGTTCTTC. This translates into CASSLGQGSSSYNEQFF. The full variable domain, in which reference TRBV5-1 and TRBJ2-1 provide the parts outside the CDR3, is KAGVTQTPRYLIKTRGQQVTLSCSPISGHRSVSWYQQTPGQGLQFLFEYFSETQRNKGNFPGRFSGRQFSNSRSEMNVSTLELGDSALYLCASSLGQGSSSYNEQFFGPGTRLTVL.

The V gene is TRBV14, the J gene TRBJ1-3; D unresolved. CDR1 and CDR2 (germline): SGHDN, FVKESK. The ends were cut back, 3 bases at V and 5 bases at J, with 11 bases in the middle. This CDR3 has 14 amino acids. The CDR3 coding sequence is TGTGCCAGCAGCCAGCCCTCTACCCGAAACACCATATATTTT. Translated, it gives CASSQPSTRNTIYF.

This rearrangement joins TRBV27 to TRBJ1-3; D possibly corresponds to TRBD1 (5 bases). The germline CDR1 and CDR2 sequences are MNHEY and SMNVEV (reference sequence). Deletions cut 6 bases from V and 4 bases from J, with 7 bases between. The CDR3 consists of 12 residues. The CDR3 region has the DNA TGTGCCAGCAGGGGGCTAGGAAACACCATATATTTT. Translating gives CASRGLGNTIYF.

This chain joins TRBV5-5 and TRBJ1-6; 8 bases match TRBD1. Germline lookup yields CDR1 SGHKS and CDR2 YYEKEE (reference sequence). The length of the CDR3 is 14 residues. Trimming removed 0 bases from V and 8 bases from J; junction bases left unmatched: 1. The DNA of the CDR3 is TGTGCCAGCAGCTTGGAGGGACAGGATTCACCCCTCCACTTT. This encodes CASSLEGQDSPLHF.

The chain's CDR3 is CASSAPAGQGNTEAFF. The CDR3 nucleotides read TGTGCCAGCAGCGCTCCAGCGGGACAGGGGAACACTGAAGCTTTCTTT. This chain links TRBV7-9 with TRBJ1-1; TRBD1 agrees at 9 bases. V shed 5 bases, J shed 1 base, and the junction held 8 bases outside the gene matches. Germline V CDR1 and CDR2: SEHNR, FQNEAQ (reference sequence). The CDR3 consists of 16 residues.

The chain couples TRBV30 to TRBJ2-7, with a weak D call TRBD2 (6 bases). The CDR3 is 12 residues long. The germline CDR1 and CDR2 sequences are GTSNPN and SVGIG (reference sequence). With 6 bases removed from V and 2 bases from J, the gap between germline ends came to 11 bases. The chain's CDR3 is CACHGTPYEQYF. DNA for the CDR3: TGTGCCTGTCATGGGACTCCCTACGAGCAGTACTTC.

The chain carries TRBV6-6 and TRBJ2-3, with D perhaps matching TRBD1 or TRBD2 (5 bases each). Germline lookup yields CDR1 MNHNY and CDR2 SVGAGI (reference sequence). This CDR3 has 14 residues. V shed 6 bases and J shed 0 bases, with 10 bases lying between them. The CDR3 DNA reads as TGTGCCAGCAGAAGGGACCTTAGCACAGATACGCAGTATTTT. Encoded protein: CASRRDLSTDTQYF.

The CDR3 sequence: CATSRERAGSGANVLTF. The CDR3 DNA is TGTGCCACCAGCAGAGAGAGGGCGGGGTCGGGGGCCAACGTCCTGACTTTC. The rearrangement links TRBV15 to TRBJ2-6; D is perhaps TRBD2 (6 bases). V was shortened by 0 bases and J by 4 bases, with 13 bases between the two germline ends. Germline V lookup: CDR1 LNHNV, CDR2 YYDKDF (reference sequence). There are 17 residues in the CDR3.